The present TCR beta chain was sequenced within a study of blood T cell repertoires in COVID-19. Turning to the study itself: COVID-19 samples from acute and convalescent phases originated in the United States, Italy and Spain. The analysed material was cDNA or gDNA that came from T cells, B-cell-depleted T cells, or PBMCs.

Germline V gene lookup returns CDR1 SEHNR and CDR2 FQNEAQ (reference sequence). The CDR3 length is 16 residues. V lost 3 bases and J lost 3; bases outside the gene matches: 4. Under the authors' procedure: Reference gene primer amplification in the assay estimated nucleated cell counts. This table comes from immunoSEQ multiplex PCR, and its TCRdb copy is limited to in-frame clones, with some not included. The V and J calls and clone size were taken over from that table, and D and trimming were inferred from the DNA. The sample has 100,000 to 120,000 clones, 80% to 85% seen once; the top ten hold 37%.

The chain couples TRBV7-9 to TRBJ2-1; 11 bases line up with TRBD2. Source material: peripheral blood. The sequence came from a man of 80 years or more with acute or convalescent COVID-19. DNA of the CDR3: TGTGCCAGCAGCTTTGGGCTAGCGGGAGGCTACAATGAGCAGTTCTTC. Its protein product is CASSFGLAGGYNEQFF. Drawing the rest from reference TRBV7-9 and TRBJ2-1, the complete variable domain is DTGVSQNPRHKITKRGQNVTFRCDPISEHNRLYWYRQTLGQGPEFLTYFQNEAQLEKSRLLSDRFSAERPKGSFSTLEIQRTEQGDSAMYLCASSFGLAGGYNEQFFGPGTRLTVL.